This TCR beta chain originates from a study of CD4 T cells in relation to SARS-CoV-2 and coronaviruses. The unexposed donors gave CD4+ T cells in about 2011-2019, prior to COVID-19. CD4+ T cells were isolated from the cells after around 11 days of culture. Half the medium was replaced with IL-2 medium on days 3 and 7. Points from the study as a whole: In around three fifths of donors, memory CD4+ clonotypes crossrecognized SARS-CoV-2 and at least one common cold coronavirus spike. The cross-reactivity analysis covered only spike protein, not other viral proteins.

Method: immunoSEQ multiplex PCR; TCRdb's copy keeps in-frame clones and lacks some. This table holds about 26,000 clones, roughly 80% found once. The CDR3 is made up of 15 amino acids. Notes on this clone: What it binds is unknown.

Sequencing used CD4+ T cells from PBMCs, cultured in vitro. The source is a human donor in good health. The chain recombines TRBV21-1 with TRBJ2-7; the table's D call TRBD2 went unverified against the DNA. TRBV21-1 is a known pseudogene. CDR3 loop: CASIPGGGDSYEQYF. Written as DNA, the CDR3 is TGTGCCAGCATCCCCGGGGGGGGTGACTCCTACGAGCAGTACTTC.